This TCR beta chain is drawn from a study of T cell responses to AZD1222 COVID-19 vaccine. Study findings and constraints: Seropositive at baseline were only a handful of AZD1222 recipients.

The assay was immunoSEQ multiplex PCR, and TCRdb's table has in-frame clones only and misses some. Among approximately 70,000 clones listed, 88% were seen once. Remarks on this clone: Its antigen is unknown.

This TCR came from an adult who received the MenACWY meningococcal vaccine as a control. The sequences come from peripheral blood, collected 28 days after the second dose of the MenACWY control vaccine.

This chain's CDR3 is CASSLGGRDEQYF. The CDR3, as DNA: TGTGCCAGCAGCTTGGGCGGCAGGGACGAGCAGTACTTC. The gene calls are TRBV5-4 and TRBJ2-7, with D maybe TRBD1 (5 bases). The CDR3 loop spans 13 amino acids. Trimming removed 0 bases from V and 5 bases from J, with 9 bases in between. The germline V gene encodes CDR1 SGHNT and CDR2 YYREEE (reference sequence).